This section outlines one TCR beta chain sequence together with its context. The target of this receptor is not known. Base qualities were left out, and no much larger clone turns up one base away. The protocol used for the library was the immunoSEQ multiplex PCR assay. Concerning the study's data processing: A statistical classification framework was built for diagnosing cytomegalovirus status from the catalog of TCR beta chain sequences. TCRdb carries this immuneACCESS record with in-frame sequences only. Its versions omit some clonotypes, under half of them owing to an unresolved V gene in the studies checked, with the rest unexplained. V, J and clone size are those of that table, while D and trimming were read from the DNA. This sample is represented by some 200,000 clones; just over 90% of them were singletons. About 1% of the sample is taken by the ten largest. This specimen comes from a study of cytomegalovirus exposure and HLA in healthy donors (dated by TCRdb to the late 2010s). About the investigation overall: According to a later analysis, the roughly 120 validation repertoires were produced on the same platform as the 666 repertoires of the first cohort. The aim of the study was to test whether cataloging public T cell receptors could identify signatures of past pathogen exposure. To predict cytomegalovirus infection status, the study combined high-throughput TCR immunosequencing, statistical association of individual TCRs with disease status, and machine learning. A separate validation cohort of roughly 110 different subjects was used in addition to the approximately 700-subject first cohort.

The CDR3, from cysteine to phenylalanine, totals 16 residues. The entry retains the CDR3 DNA only, 48 bases that are in frame from base 1. Trimming costs V 8 bases and J 7 bases, and their ends lie 27 bases apart. Per the germline V gene, MDHEN is the CDR1 and SYDVKM is the CDR2. The donors belonged to the validation cohort of over a hundred subjects, which was separate from the 666-subject first cohort. What the work shows at the level of the full study, not this receptor alone: A total of 150 to 200 TCR beta chains were listed by the study as associated with cytomegalovirus. A later analysis lacked HLA typing for the validation cohort, so it scored co-occurrence in that cohort across all 120 repertoires. Most TCR sequences were observed very rarely across donors, whereas some public TCRs were present in many individuals. Cytomegalovirus status was reported to be diagnosed by the classifier with high specificity and sensitivity in both the original and validation cohorts. A few of the identified cytomegalovirus-associated TCR beta chains were confirmed in vitro to be specific for cytomegalovirus antigens. The authors suggested that the approach could potentially be generalized to other disease states and immunological phenotypes. Subsequent analysis determined that TCRs grouped into clusters in the first cohort also showed a tendency toward co-occurrence across the 120 validation repertoires, and 85% to 95% of cluster scores exceeded 0.

Sequencing used PBMCs. The V gene is TRBV28 and the J gene is TRBJ2-7; TRBD1 is a possible D gene, resting on 5 matching bases. The TCR sequence derives from a woman in her late teens or twenties in good health and CMV-seronegative. The bases read TGTGCCAGCGCCACCGGTGGGTTTGGGGCCCTTCGGGAGCAGTACTTC. This translates into CASATGGFGALREQYF.